This T cell receptor beta chain was found in a study of human T cells and chemical hapten exposure. This clonotype was detected only a few times. Trimming took 3 bases from V and 0 from J, leaving 6 bases between them. The germline V gene has CDR1 SGHNT and CDR2 YYREEE (reference sequence). The CDR3 extends over 13 amino acids. The time point: patch test 1, 2 weeks after DPC sensitization. Indicated treatment: therapeutic diphenylcyclopropenone sensitization with weekly scalp DPC. Each CDR3 protein is one row after TCRdb ran MiXCR on the RACE reads. The sample lists roughly 86,000 distinct CDR3 sequences, 8% to 11% occurring once.

The rearrangement joins TRBV5-4 to TRBJ2-5; D is undetermined. The TCR originated in a man aged 40-49 years with alopecia areata. Some clones in this sample may be carry-over from other donors' samples. This specimen consisted of whole blood, obtained in connection with sensitization to the hapten diphenylcyclopropenone (DPC). The chain's CDR3 is CASSSRDQETQYF. CDR3 DNA sequence: TGTGCCAGCAGCTCCCGGGACCAAGAGACCCAGTACTTC.